This TCR beta chain was sequenced for a study of Ad26.COV2.S vaccination and SARS-CoV-2 variants. Study-level background: Donor had been placed in the Ad26.COV2.S arm of the COV1001 trial.

This clone appeared once. Treatment: some 20 received Ad26.COV2.S at low or high dose, single or two shots; roughly five received placebo; per-sample allocation not given. After the first vaccine or placebo injection, samples were drawn on day 63. Ad26 vector vaccine expressed Wuhan-strain SARS-CoV-2 spike. In germline, CDR1 is LGHNA, CDR2 YNFKEQ. The CDR3 is 15 amino acids. V was clipped by 2 bases and J by 0 bases, with 10 bases between them. TCRdb's copy holds only in-frame clones and misses some; the assay was immunoSEQ multiplex PCR. The repertoire consists of about 250,000 clones, with around nine tenths occurring once and the leading ten covering under 3%.

The origin of this receptor is a person aged 18-60 years who received the Ad26.COV2.S COVID-19 vaccine or a placebo. The chain uses TRBV4-2 and TRBJ1-2; D remains ambiguous. The specimen was peripheral blood, collected in a trial of Ad26.COV2.S vaccine versus placebo. The CDR3 coding sequence is TGTGCCAGCAGCCAACAGGAAGGGACTAACTATGGCTACACCTTC. Translation gives CASSQQEGTNYGYTF.